The present entry profiles one T cell receptor beta chain with its context. Its target antigen remains unknown. Nothing much larger sits one base from this clone, and base qualities are not available. These data belong to a study of cytomegalovirus exposure and HLA in healthy donors (dated by TCRdb to about 2017). In terms of the full investigation: In an earlier analysis of roughly 590 of the donors, 276 Gb of sequence data and 100 million or so unique TCR beta sequences from roughly 190 million T cells were reported. A handful of DR-DQ haplotypes were handled as single units for association and clustering because linkage in the cohort was strong. A later genetic analysis took genome-wide SNP genotypes for about three fifths of the 666 donors and used that subset as a discovery cohort. Every discovery cohort repertoire had been produced on one sequencing platform. The study combined high-throughput TCR immunosequencing, statistical association of individual TCRs with disease status, and machine learning to predict cytomegalovirus infection status. The number of donors typed differed by locus, with about 620-630 for A, B, C, DRB1 and DQB1, roughly 520 for DQA1, over 600 for DPA1, and around 430 for DPB1. Among the roughly 390 genotyped donors, 81% belonged to the genetic ancestry cluster associated with self-reported Caucasian donors. Along with the approximately 670-subject first cohort, a separate validation cohort of over a hundred different subjects was used. Across approximately 400 genotyped donors of the cohort, an average of roughly 250,000 unique TCR beta nucleotide sequences per donor were sequenced, and roughly 20% of those sequences were non-productive. The T cell repertoires of 670 or so subjects were profiled by immunosequencing and related to cytomegalovirus serostatus. The aim of the study was to test whether cataloging public T cell receptors could identify signatures of past pathogen exposure. In a later analysis, previously published TCR beta repertoires from 500 to 750 donors were re-analyzed and high-resolution HLA genotyping was added so that TCR occurrence patterns could be studied. Rather than using new phenotypic data, the later analysis identified candidate immune exposures from TCR beta sequences and from how often those sequences occurred across donors. An early release that covered some 630 HLA-typed donors contained 300 to 350 gigabases of sequencing data and 80 million or so unique TCR sequences. Donor age, sex, ethnicity and CMV serostatus were compiled alongside the repertoire data. Class I and class II HLA loci were covered by the typing at four-digit resolution. To decide whether each TCR beta V gene segment behaved as functional or pseudogenic, an earlier analysis of some 600 of the donors relied on high-throughput TCR beta sequencing. Points the paper makes about the study in general: In vitro tests confirmed that a few of the cytomegalovirus-associated TCR beta chains recognize cytomegalovirus antigens. HLA typing was unavailable for some donors at each locus, so association tests used only the typed subset. It was suggested by the authors that the approach could potentially be generalized to other disease states and immunological phenotypes. In a later genetic analysis, fewer N-insertions in productive TCRs were reported among donors in an Asian-associated ancestry cluster than the roughly 670-donor mean. Some IMGT-functional V segments, including TRBV6-2 and TRBV6-3, could not be distinguished by the 87-base-pair reads and were therefore excluded. Assigning TCR associations to individual alleles was difficult when HLA alleles, especially DR and DQ, strongly co-occurred. According to a later analysis, parvovirus B19, influenza, CMV and Epstein-Barr virus appeared linked to several top co-occurrence clusters. According to a later analysis, most CMV-associated TCR beta chains appeared to be HLA-restricted, and the HLA associations seemed to be driven largely by CMV exposure. Cytomegalovirus status was reported to be diagnosed by the classifier with high specificity and sensitivity in both the original and validation cohorts. In a later analysis, HLA-associated TCR beta chains showed more clonal expansion and lower generation probabilities than non-associated chains that were equally common. The only immune exposure information available for the cohort was CMV serostatus. Only TCR beta chains were sequenced in this cohort, and the absence of alpha or paired-chain data limited detectable features. In a later analysis, the rate of TCR association differed among HLA loci, with DRB1 alleles having the most associated TCRs and HLA-C alleles having the fewest. A further reported finding was that TCR beta sequences accurately predicted the HLA-A and HLA-B alleles for most subjects in the first cohort. Because counts were too low, 15 to 20 rarely observed V segments, including chromosome 9 orphons, were excluded from the earlier analysis of some 540 of the donors. In an earlier analysis of approximately 600 of the donors, most TCR beta V segments were observed in productive rearrangements about 87% or about 30% of the time, broadly matching IMGT annotations. A total of fewer than 200 TCR beta chains were listed by the study as associated with cytomegalovirus. The sequencing pipeline was judged likely to have produced a cluster of highly shared sequence variants as a technical artifact. While some public TCRs were present in many individuals, most TCR sequences turned up only very rarely across donors. Specific HLA alleles were associated with some 15,000 TCR beta sequences at a false discovery rate of 0.05 in a later analysis. An association between a missense DCLRE1C variant and V-gene and J-gene trimming of TCR beta chains was found in a later genetic analysis and replicated in an independent cohort. The presence/absence analyses assumed that sequencing depth was roughly uniform across donors, and that assumption may not be true. Correlated functional status among segregating V segments might reflect linkage disequilibrium, but an unknown experimental factor could not be ruled out.

Looking up the germline V gene (reference sequence) yields CDR1 SEHNR and CDR2 FQNEAQ. The CDR3 goes from the cysteine to the phenylalanine over 13 residues. Left in the record is the CDR3 DNA by itself, 39 bases read in frame from the first base. Trimming accounts for 5 bases at V and 5 bases at J, while the number of junction bases matched to no gene is 4. To prepare the library, the immunoSEQ multiplex PCR assay was applied. For the multiplex PCR, a mixture combining 60 forward primers for TCR Vbeta segments and 13 reverse primers for TCR Jbeta segments was used. The CDR3 region of rearranged TCR beta genes was amplified from genomic DNA with a multiplex PCR assay. The Illumina HiSeq System was used to sequence the amplified TCR beta libraries as 87-base-pair reads. In the original analysis: Across the roughly 640 repertoires, a later analysis counted about 81 million unique TCR beta chains, roughly 11 million of which were shared by at least two donors. A nearest-neighbor algorithm error-corrected the raw reads and collapsed the reads into unique sequences, merging closely related sequences to remove PCR and sequencing errors. To assign V, D and J gene segments, CDR3 sequences were aligned to IMGT reference sequences. For a sequence to be retained, at least a six-nucleotide match to both a V gene segment and a J gene segment was required. A rearrangement was called productive if the CDR3 had no stop codons and remained in frame with V and J, and every other rearrangement was called non-productive. Following IMGT convention, CDR3 was defined as the stretch from the second conserved V-encoded cysteine up to the conserved J-encoded phenylalanine. Sequences without an unambiguous match to a single V gene segment were excluded from the earlier analysis of 500 to 700 of the donors. In an earlier analysis of 450 to 750 of the donors, a V segment was called functional when productive rearrangements were above 56.7%, and segregating when the standard deviation between donors exceeded 5%. A statistical classification framework was built for diagnosing cytomegalovirus status from the catalog of TCR beta chain sequences. In a later analysis, V and J genes were assigned by comparing TCR nucleotide sequences against IMGT/GENE-DB human TR gene sequences. In a later analysis, CDR3 sequences and most-parsimonious VDJ recombination scenarios were assigned using the TCRdist pipeline. In a later analysis, each TCR beta chain was defined by its CDR3 amino acid sequence together with its V-gene family, and reads lacking a unique V-gene family were excluded. As a way to deal with suspected cross-contamination and a sequencing artifact, a later analysis dropped hundreds of nucleotide sequences that were highly shared and had low generation probability. A later analysis calculated a clonal expansion index for each public chain from normalized within-repertoire ranks of inferred template counts. A later analysis computed generation probabilities with a VDJ recombination model fitted to out-of-frame rearrangements, and checked the results against IGoR. In a later analysis, TCR-TCR, TCR-HLA and TCR-CMV co-occurrence was scored with hypergeometric tests, and a repertoire-size bias correction was applied to TCR pairs. In a later analysis, false discovery rates were estimated by permuting HLA or CMV assignments 20 times. In a later analysis, co-occurring TCRs were grouped using DBSCAN, and TCRdist sequence similarity was added for clustering within HLA-allele-positive subsets. For co-occurrence clustering, repertoires with fewer than 30,000 or more than 120,000 public chains were excluded, along with five or six repertoires with anomalous nucleotide sharing. Held by TCRdb, this immuneACCESS table contains in-frame sequences only and omits some clones. Under half of the omission traces to an unresolved V gene where checked; the cause of the rest is unknown. The D gene and trimming were derived from the DNA, and the V and J assignments and clone size from that table. The table for this sample lists under 140,000 clones; approximately 86% of them were counted only once. The biggest ten clones account for more than 1.5% of the sample.

In total, roughly 710 healthy bone marrow donors made up the cohort. All cohort members were sampled while nominally healthy, although unrecorded immune exposures were likely present. The donor tested CMV seronegative, placing the donor among the roughly 340 seronegative members of the cohort. A peripheral blood sample was provided by each donor, and peripheral blood mononuclear cells were used for TCR beta sequencing. Genomic DNA was extracted from the blood cell samples with the Qiagen DNeasy Blood Extraction Kit. Recombination linked TRBV7-9 to TRBJ1-2, with 8 bases in between that match TRBD1. Sample: PBMCs. The clonotype comes from a man in his forties or fifties in good health and CMV-seronegative. The DNA reads TGTGCCAGCAGCGCCACAGGGGGATATGGCTACACCTTC. This sequence encodes CASSATGGYGYTF.